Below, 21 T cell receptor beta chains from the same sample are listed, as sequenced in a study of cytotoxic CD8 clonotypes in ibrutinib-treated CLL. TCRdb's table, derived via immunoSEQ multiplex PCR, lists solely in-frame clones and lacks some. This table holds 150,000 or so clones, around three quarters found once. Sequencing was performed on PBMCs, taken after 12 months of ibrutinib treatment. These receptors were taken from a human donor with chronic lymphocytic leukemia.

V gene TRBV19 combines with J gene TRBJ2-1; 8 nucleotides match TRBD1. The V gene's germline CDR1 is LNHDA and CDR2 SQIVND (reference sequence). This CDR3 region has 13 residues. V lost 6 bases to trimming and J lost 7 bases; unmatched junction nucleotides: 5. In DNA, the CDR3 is TGTGCCAGTAGCGCCACAGGGGGGAATGAGCAGTTCTTC. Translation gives CASSATGGNEQFF.

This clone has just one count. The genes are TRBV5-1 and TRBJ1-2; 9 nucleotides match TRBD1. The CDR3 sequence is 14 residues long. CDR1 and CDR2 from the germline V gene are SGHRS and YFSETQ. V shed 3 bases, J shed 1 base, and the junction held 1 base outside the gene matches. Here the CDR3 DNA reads TGCGCCAGCAGCTCGGGACAGGGTAACTATGGCTACACCTTC. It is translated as CASSSGQGNYGYTF. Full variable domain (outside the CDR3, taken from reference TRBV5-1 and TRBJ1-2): KAGVTQTPRYLIKTRGQQVTLSCSPISGHRSVSWYQQTPGQGLQFLFEYFSETQRNKGNFPGRFSGRQFSNSRSEMNVSTLELGDSALYLCASSSGQGNYGYTFGSGTRLTVV.

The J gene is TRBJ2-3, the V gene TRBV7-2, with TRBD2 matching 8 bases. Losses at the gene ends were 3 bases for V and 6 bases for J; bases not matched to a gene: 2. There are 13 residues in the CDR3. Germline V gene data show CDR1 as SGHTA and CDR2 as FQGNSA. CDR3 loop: CASSFSGSDTQYF. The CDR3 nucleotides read TGTGCCAGCAGCTTCAGCGGGAGTGATACGCAGTATTTT.

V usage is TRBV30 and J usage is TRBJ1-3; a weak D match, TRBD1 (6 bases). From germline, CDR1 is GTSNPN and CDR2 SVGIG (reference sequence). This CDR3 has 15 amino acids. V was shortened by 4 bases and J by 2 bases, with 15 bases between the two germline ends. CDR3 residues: CAWTQGRAPGNTIYF. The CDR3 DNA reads TGTGCCTGGACACAGGGCCGCGCTCCTGGAAACACCATATATTTT.

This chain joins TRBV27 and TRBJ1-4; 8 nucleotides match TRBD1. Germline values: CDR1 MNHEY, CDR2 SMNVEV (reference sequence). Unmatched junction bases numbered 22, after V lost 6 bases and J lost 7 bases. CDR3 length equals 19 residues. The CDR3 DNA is TGTGCCAGCAGCCGCCACGACAGGGGATTTCGGATTGTTGGTGAAAAACTGTTTTTT. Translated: CASSRHDRGFRIVGEKLFF. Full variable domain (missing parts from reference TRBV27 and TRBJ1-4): EAQVTQNPRYLITVTGKKLTVTCSQNMNHEYMSWYRQDPGLGLRQIYYSMNVEVTDKGDVPEGYKVSRKEKRNFPLILESPSPNQTSLYFCASSRHDRGFRIVGEKLFFGSGTQLSVL.

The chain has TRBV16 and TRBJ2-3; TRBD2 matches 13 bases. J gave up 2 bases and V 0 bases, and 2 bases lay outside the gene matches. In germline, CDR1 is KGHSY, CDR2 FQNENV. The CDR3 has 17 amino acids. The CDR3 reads CASSQSGLAGNTDTQYF. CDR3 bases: TGTGCCAGCAGCCAATCGGGACTAGCGGGAAACACAGATACGCAGTATTTT.

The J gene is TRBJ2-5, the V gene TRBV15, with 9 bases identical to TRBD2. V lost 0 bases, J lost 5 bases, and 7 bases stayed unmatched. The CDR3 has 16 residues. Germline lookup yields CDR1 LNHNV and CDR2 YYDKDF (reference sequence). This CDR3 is CATSRDLVAGVETQYF. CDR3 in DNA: TGTGCCACCAGCAGAGATCTAGTAGCGGGAGTGGAGACCCAGTACTTC.

CDR3 bases: TGTGCCAGCAGCTTGGCCTTTAGTTCGGATGAGCAGTTCTTC. Translated: CASSLAFSSDEQFF. The V call is TRBV5-6, the J call TRBJ2-1; no clear D gene. This CDR3 has 14 residues. The V end lost 0 bases, the J end lost 8 bases, and 12 bases lay between the germline ends. CDR1 and CDR2 (germline): SGHDT, YYEEEE.

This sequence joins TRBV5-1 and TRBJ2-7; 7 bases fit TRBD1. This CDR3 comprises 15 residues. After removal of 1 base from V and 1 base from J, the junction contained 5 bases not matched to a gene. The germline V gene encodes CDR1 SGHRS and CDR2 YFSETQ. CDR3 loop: CASSLIGRGSYEQYF. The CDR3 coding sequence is TGCGCCAGCAGCTTGATCGGCAGGGGGTCCTACGAGCAGTACTTC.

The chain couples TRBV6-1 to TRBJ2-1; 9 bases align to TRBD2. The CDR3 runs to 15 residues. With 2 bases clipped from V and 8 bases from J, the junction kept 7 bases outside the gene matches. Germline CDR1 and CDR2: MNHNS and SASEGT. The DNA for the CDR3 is TGTGCCAGCAGTGAATTCGGCGGGAGGGGGGATGAGCAGTTCTTC. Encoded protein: CASSEFGGRGDEQFF.

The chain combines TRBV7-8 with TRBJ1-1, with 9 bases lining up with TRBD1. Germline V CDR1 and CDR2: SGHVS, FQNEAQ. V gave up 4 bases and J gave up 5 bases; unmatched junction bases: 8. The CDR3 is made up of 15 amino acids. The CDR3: CASSSGTGLSTEAFF. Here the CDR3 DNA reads TGTGCCAGCAGCTCGGGGACAGGGCTGAGTACTGAAGCTTTCTTT.

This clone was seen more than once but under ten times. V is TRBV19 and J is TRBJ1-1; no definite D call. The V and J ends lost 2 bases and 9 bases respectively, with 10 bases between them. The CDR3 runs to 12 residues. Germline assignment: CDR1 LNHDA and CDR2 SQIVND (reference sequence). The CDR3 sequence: CASSILGLKAFF. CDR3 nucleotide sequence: TGTGCCAGTAGTATATTGGGGTTAAAAGCTTTCTTT.

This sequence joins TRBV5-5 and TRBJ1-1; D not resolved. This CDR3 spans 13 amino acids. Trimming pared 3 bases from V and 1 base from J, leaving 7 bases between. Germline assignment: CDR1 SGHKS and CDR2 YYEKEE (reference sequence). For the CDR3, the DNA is TGTGCCAGCAGCTCAGGACCGAACACTGAAGCTTTCTTT. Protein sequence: CASSSGPNTEAFF.

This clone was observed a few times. Written as DNA, the CDR3 is TGTGCCAGCTCACCAAACCAGGCAAGAGTGGTTGAGACCCAGTACTTC. Its protein is CASSPNQARVVETQYF. The V gene is TRBV18, the J gene TRBJ2-5; D remains unclear. The CDR3 runs 16 residues. Trimming took 2 bases from V and 5 from J, leaving 18 bases between them. CDR1 and CDR2 from the germline V gene are KGHSH and LQKENI.

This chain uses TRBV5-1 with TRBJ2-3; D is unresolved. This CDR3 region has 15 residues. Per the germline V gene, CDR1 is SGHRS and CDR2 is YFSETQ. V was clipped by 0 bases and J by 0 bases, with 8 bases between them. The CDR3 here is CASSLGFSSTDTQYF. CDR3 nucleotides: TGCGCCAGCAGCTTGGGGTTTTCTAGCACAGATACGCAGTATTTT. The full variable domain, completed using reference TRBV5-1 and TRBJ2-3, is KAGVTQTPRYLIKTRGQQVTLSCSPISGHRSVSWYQQTPGQGLQFLFEYFSETQRNKGNFPGRFSGRQFSNSRSEMNVSTLELGDSALYLCASSLGFSSTDTQYFGPGTRLTVL.

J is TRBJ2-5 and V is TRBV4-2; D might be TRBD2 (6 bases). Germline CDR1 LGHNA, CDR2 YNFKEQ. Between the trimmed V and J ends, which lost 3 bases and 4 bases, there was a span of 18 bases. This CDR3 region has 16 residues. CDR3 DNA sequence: TGTGCCAGCAGCCAGCGGGACTCAAAGAGGGGAGAGACCCAGTACTTC. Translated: CASSQRDSKRGETQYF.

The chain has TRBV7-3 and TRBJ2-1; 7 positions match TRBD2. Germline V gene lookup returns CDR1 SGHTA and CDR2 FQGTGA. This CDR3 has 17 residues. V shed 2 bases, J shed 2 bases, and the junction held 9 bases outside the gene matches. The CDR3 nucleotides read TGTGCCAGCAGCTTATTGGCGGGAGCTTACCCCTACAATGAGCAGTTCTTC. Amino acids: CASSLLAGAYPYNEQFF.

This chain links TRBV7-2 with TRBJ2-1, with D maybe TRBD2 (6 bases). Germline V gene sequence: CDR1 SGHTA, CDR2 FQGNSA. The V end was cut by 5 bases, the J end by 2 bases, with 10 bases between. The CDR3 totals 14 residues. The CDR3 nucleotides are TGTGCCAGCAGCGCGGAGGGAACCTACAATGAGCAGTTCTTC. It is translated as CASSAEGTYNEQFF.

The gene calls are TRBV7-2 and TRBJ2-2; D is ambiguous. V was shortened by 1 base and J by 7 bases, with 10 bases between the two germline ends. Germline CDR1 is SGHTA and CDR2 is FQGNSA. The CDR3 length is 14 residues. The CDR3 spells CASSLVPSSGELFF. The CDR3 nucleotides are TGTGCCAGCAGCTTAGTGCCCTCTAGCGGGGAGCTGTTTTTT.

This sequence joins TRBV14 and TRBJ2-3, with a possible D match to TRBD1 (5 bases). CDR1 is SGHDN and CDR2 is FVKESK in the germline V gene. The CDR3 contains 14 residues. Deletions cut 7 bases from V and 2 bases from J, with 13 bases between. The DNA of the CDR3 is TGTGCCAGCACCCGGCGACAGTACACAGATACGCAGTATTTT. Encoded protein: CASTRRQYTDTQYF.

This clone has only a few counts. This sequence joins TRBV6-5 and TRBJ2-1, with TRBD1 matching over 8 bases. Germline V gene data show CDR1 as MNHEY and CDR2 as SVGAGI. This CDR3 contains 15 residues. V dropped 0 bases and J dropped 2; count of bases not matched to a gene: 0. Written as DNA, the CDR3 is TGTGCCAGCAGTTACTCGGGACAGGCCTACAATGAGCAGTTCTTC. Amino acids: CASSYSGQAYNEQFF.